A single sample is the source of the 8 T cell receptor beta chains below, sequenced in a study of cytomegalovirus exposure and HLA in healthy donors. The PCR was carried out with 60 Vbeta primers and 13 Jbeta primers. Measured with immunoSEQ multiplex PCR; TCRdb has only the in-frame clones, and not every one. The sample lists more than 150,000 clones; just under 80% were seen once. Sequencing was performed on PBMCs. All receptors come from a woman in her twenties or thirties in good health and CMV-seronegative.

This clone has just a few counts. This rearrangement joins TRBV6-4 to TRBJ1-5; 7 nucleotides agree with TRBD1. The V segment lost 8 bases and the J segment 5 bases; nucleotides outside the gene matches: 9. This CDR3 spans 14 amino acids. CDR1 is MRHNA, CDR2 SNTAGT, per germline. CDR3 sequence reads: CASPRQGADQPQHF. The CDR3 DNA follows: TGTGCCAGCCCTAGACAGGGCGCTGATCAGCCCCAGCATTTT.

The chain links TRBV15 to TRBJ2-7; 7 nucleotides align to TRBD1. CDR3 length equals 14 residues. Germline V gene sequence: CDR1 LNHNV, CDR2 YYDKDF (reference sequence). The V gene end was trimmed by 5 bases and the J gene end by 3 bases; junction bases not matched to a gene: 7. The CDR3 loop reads CATSERDRLYEQYF. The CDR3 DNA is TGTGCCACCAGCGAACGGGACAGACTCTACGAGCAGTACTTC.

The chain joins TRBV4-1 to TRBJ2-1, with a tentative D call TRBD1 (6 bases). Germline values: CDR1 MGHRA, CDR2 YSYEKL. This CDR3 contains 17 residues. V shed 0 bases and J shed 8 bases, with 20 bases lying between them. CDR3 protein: CASSQERGRGVLDEQFF. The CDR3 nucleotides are TGCGCCAGCAGCCAAGAACGTGGCAGGGGAGTATTGGATGAGCAGTTCTTC.

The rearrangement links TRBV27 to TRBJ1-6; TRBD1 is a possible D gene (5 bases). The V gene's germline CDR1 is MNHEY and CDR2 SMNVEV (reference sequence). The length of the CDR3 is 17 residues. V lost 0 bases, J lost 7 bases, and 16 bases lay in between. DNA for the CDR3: TGTGCCAGCAGTTTATCGATCGGGGGGGGTCGAAATTCACCCCTCCACTTT. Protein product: CASSLSIGGGRNSPLHF.

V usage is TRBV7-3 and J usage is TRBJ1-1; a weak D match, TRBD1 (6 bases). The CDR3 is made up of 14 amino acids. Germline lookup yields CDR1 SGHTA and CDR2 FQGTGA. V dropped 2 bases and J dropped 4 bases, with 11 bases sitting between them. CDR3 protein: CASSLYGTSTEAFF. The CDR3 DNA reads TGTGCCAGCAGCTTATACGGGACATCCACTGAAGCTTTCTTT.

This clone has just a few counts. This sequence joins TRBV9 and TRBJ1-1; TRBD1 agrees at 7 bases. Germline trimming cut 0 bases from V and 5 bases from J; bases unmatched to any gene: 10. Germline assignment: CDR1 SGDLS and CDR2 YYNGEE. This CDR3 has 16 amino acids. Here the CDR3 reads CASSVGVGGMGTEAFF. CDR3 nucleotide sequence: TGTGCCAGCAGCGTAGGAGTAGGGGGCATGGGGACTGAAGCTTTCTTT.

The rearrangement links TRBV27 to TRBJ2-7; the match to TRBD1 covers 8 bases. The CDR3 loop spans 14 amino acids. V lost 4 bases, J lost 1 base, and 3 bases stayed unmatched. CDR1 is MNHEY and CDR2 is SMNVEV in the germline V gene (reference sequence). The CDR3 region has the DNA TGTGCCAGCAGTTCCAGACAGGGGTCCTACGAGCAGTACTTC. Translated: CASSSRQGSYEQYF.

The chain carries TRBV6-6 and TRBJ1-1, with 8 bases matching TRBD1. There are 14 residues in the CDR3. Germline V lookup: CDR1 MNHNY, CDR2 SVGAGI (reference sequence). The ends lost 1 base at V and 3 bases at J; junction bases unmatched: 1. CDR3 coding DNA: TGTGCCAGCAGTTACTTGGACAGGGACACTGAAGCTTTCTTT. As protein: CASSYLDRDTEAFF.